Listed below are T cell receptor beta chains from one sample, sequenced in a study of cytomegalovirus exposure and HLA in healthy donors. Method: immunoSEQ multiplex PCR; TCRdb's copy keeps in-frame clones and lacks some. The table lists 100,000 to 150,000 clones, roughly 80% of them singletons. The material sequenced was PBMCs. The origin of the receptors is a female donor in good health and CMV-seropositive. Each CDR3 is given with its conserved first and last residue. D genes are given only for firm matches. Size values are once, few and many counts, or a class for expanded clones, and some rows have none.

J: TRBJ2-7
size: once
D: TRBD1
V: TRBV29-1
DNA: TGCAGCGTTTGGGGGGGGGTCGGACAGGGGGCGTACGAGCAGTACTTC
CDR3: CSVWGGVGQGAYEQYF

J: TRBJ2-5
size: once
D: TRBD1
V: TRBV9
DNA: TGTGCCAGCAGCGGAGGGGGACAGTCACAAGAGACCCAGTACTTC
CDR3: CASSGGGQSQETQYF

J: TRBJ2-5
size: NA
D: TRBD2
V: TRBV4-2
DNA: TGTGCCAGCAGCCAAGTGGGACTAGCGGGGACGGAGACCCAGTACTTC
CDR3: CASSQVGLAGTETQYF

J: TRBJ2-7
size: NA
D: NA
V: TRBV5-5
DNA: TGTGCCAGCAGCTTTATCTACGAGCAGTACTTC
CDR3: CASSFIYEQYF

J: TRBJ1-2
size: NA
D: TRBD1
V: TRBV5-1
DNA: TGCGCCAGCAGCCTACAAACAGGGGGCTATGGCTACACCTTC
CDR3: CASSLQTGGYGYTF

J: TRBJ1-3
size: NA
D: NA
V: TRBV7-2
DNA: TGTGCCAGCAGCTTCCCCGCGGGTACTGGAAACACCATATATTTT
CDR3: CASSFPAGTGNTIYF

J: TRBJ1-1
size: NA
D: TRBD1
V: TRBV5-4
DNA: TGTGCCAGCAGCTTGGGGGGGACAGGGGGCCGCACTGAAGCTTTCTTT
CDR3: CASSLGGTGGRTEAFF

J: TRBJ2-5
size: once
D: TRBD1
V: TRBV7-2
DNA: TGTGCCAGCAGCTTAGAGGGACAGGGGGCTGGGACCCAGTACTTC
CDR3: CASSLEGQGAGTQYF

J: TRBJ1-1
size: NA
D: NA
V: TRBV6-5
DNA: TGTGCCAGCAGTTCTCAGGGTGGGTACACTGAAGCTTTCTTT
CDR3: CASSSQGGYTEAFF

J: TRBJ1-4
size: few
D: NA
V: TRBV4-1
DNA: TGCGCCAGCAGCCCTGCCCGTGTAGGGGTTAATGAAAAACTGTTTTTT
CDR3: CASSPARVGVNEKLFF

J: TRBJ2-1
size: NA
D: NA
V: TRBV6-5
DNA: TGTGCCAGCAGTATCGTAGCGGTGGGGAATGAGCAGTTCTTC
CDR3: CASSIVAVGNEQFF

J: TRBJ2-7
size: NA
D: TRBD1
V: TRBV29-1
DNA: TGCAGCTACCGACAGGGTGCCCACGAGCAGTACTTC
CDR3: CSYRQGAHEQYF

J: TRBJ1-2
size: NA
D: TRBD1
V: TRBV4-1
DNA: TGCGCCAGCAGCCAGGACAGGGGGCGAGGTGGCTACACCTTC
CDR3: CASSQDRGRGGYTF

J: TRBJ1-5
size: NA
D: NA
V: TRBV19
DNA: TGTGCCAGTAGTGGTCAGACATTTAGCAATCAGCCCCAGCATTTT
CDR3: CASSGQTFSNQPQHF

J: TRBJ1-1
size: NA
D: TRBD1
V: TRBV25-1
DNA: TGTGCCAGCAGTGACGCCCCCGGACAGGTCCGTCCACAAGCTTTCTTT
CDR3: CASSDAPGQVRPQAFF

J: TRBJ2-2
size: NA
D: TRBD2
V: TRBV2
DNA: TGTGCCAGCAGGCGGGGGACCGGGGAGCTGTTTTTT
CDR3: CASRRGTGELFF

J: TRBJ2-2
size: once
D: TRBD1
V: TRBV7-9
DNA: TGTGCCAGCAGCCCCCGACAGGGGGCAGGCACCGGGGAGCTGTTTTTT
CDR3: CASSPRQGAGTGELFF

J: TRBJ1-4
size: NA
D: TRBD1
V: TRBV6-6
DNA: TGTGCCAGCAGCCTGGGACAGGGAATTGAAAAACTGTTTTTT
CDR3: CASSLGQGIEKLFF

J: TRBJ2-5
size: NA
D: TRBD2
V: TRBV5-6
DNA: TGTGCCAGCAGCTTGGGCGGGGGGGCCGGCGAGACCCAGTACTTC
CDR3: CASSLGGGAGETQYF

J: TRBJ1-6
size: NA
D: TRBD1
V: TRBV5-1
DNA: TGCGCCAGCAGCTTAGCGGGACAGGGAAGGTCACCCCTCCACTTT
CDR3: CASSLAGQGRSPLHF